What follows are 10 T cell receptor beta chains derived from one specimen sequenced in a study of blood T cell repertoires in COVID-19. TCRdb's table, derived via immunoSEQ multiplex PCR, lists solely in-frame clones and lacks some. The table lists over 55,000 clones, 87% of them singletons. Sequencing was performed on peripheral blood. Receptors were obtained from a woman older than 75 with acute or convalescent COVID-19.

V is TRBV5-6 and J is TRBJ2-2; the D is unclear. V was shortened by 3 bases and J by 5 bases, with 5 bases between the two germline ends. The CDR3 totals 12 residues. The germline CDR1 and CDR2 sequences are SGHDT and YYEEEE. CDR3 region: CASSSGTGELFF. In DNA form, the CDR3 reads TGTGCCAGCAGCTCGGGTACCGGGGAGCTGTTTTTT.

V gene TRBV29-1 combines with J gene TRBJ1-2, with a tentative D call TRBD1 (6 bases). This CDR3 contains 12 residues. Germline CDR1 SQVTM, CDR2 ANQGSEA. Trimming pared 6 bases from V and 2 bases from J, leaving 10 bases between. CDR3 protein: CSVVTGNYGYTF. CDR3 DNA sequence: TGCAGCGTAGTAACAGGGAACTATGGCTACACCTTC.

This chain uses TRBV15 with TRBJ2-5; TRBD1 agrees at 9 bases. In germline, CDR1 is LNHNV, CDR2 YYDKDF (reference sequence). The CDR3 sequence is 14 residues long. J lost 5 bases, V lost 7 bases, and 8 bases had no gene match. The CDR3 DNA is TGTGCCACCACCTACAGGGGGCGGGTGGAGACCCAGTACTTC. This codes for CATTYRGRVETQYF.

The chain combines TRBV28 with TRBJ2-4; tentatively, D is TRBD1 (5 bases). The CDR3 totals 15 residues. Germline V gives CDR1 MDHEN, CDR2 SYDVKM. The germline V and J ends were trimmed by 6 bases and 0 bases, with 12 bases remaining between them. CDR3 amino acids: CASSGGALAKNIQYF. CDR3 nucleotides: TGTGCCAGCAGCGGTGGGGCACTAGCCAAAAACATTCAGTACTTC. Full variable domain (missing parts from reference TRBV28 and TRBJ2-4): DVKVTQSSRYLVKRTGEKVFLECVQDMDHENMFWYRQDPGLGLRLIYFSYDVKMKEKGDIPEGYSVSREKKERFSLILESASTNQTSMYLCASSGGALAKNIQYFGAGTRLSVL.

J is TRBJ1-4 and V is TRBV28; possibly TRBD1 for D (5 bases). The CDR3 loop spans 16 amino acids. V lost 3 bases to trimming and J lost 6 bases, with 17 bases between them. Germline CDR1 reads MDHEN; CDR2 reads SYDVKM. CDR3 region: CASSFPWGGEDEKLFF. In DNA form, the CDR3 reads TGTGCCAGCAGTTTTCCCTGGGGAGGGGAAGATGAAAAACTGTTTTTT.

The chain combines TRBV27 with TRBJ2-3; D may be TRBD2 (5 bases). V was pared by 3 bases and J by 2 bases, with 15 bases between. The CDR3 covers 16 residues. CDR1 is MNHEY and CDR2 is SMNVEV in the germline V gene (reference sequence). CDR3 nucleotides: TGTGCCAGCAGTTTTACCCCAGCGGCCCCCACAGATACGCAGTATTTT. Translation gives CASSFTPAAPTDTQYF.

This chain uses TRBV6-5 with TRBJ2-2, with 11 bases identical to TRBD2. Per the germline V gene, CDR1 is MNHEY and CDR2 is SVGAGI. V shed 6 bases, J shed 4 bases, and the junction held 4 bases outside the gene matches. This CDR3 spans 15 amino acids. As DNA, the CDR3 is TGTGCCAGCAGGGTTCTAGCGGGAGGCACCGGGGAGCTGTTTTTT. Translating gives CASRVLAGGTGELFF.

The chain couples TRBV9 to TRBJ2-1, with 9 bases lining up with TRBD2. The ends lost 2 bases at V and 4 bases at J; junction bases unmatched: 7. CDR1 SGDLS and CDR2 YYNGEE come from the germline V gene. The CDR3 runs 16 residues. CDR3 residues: CASSVLAGSLYNEQFF. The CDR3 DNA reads TGTGCCAGCAGCGTTCTAGCGGGATCCCTTTACAATGAGCAGTTCTTC.

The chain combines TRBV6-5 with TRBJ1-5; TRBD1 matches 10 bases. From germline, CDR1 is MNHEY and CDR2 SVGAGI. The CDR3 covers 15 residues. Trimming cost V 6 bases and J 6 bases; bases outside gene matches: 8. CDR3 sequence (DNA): TGTGCCAGCAGCCAAACCGGGACAGGGGTTCAGCCCCAGCATTTT. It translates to CASSQTGTGVQPQHF.

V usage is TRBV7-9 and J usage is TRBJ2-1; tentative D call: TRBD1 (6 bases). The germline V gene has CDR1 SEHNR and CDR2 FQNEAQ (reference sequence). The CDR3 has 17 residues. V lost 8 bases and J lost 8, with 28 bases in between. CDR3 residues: CASSSSQGINKAYEQFF. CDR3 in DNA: TGTGCCAGCTCCTCATCGCAGGGGATAAATAAAGCGTATGAGCAGTTCTTC.